This TCR beta chain originates from a study of vaccination and CD4 T cells after COVID-19. Background on the study: Four females and six males made up the convalescents, two of whom were Hispanic. Study outcomes and limitations: Convalescent participants were relatively few, and none had early post-infection timepoints studied. Convalescent patients had a median about 86% of post-vaccine SARS-CoV-2-reactive clones that were detected only after vaccination, not before it.

The V and J ends lost 0 bases and 1 base respectively, with 10 bases between them. Germline V gives CDR1 SGHNT, CDR2 YYREEE (reference sequence). The CDR3 loop spans 15 amino acids. All positive PCR tests were dated between March and December 2020, predating US Alpha, Beta and Delta variants. TCRdb reanalysed the PCR reads using MiXCR and keeps one entry per CDR3 protein. The repertoire holds around 19,000 distinct CDR3 sequences, with approximately 65% as singletons. With respect to this clonotype: Its specificity is not known.

This receptor was identified in a human donor who had recovered from COVID-19. The rearrangement joins TRBV5-4 to TRBJ1-1; maybe TRBD1 (6 bases). Sequenced here: CD4+ T cells from blood, sampled before SARS-CoV-2 vaccination. CDR3 residues: CASSLGTGQNTEAFF. The CDR3 region has the DNA TGTGCCAGCAGCTTGGGTACGGGACAGAACACTGAAGCTTTCTTT.